The source of this T cell receptor (beta chain) is a study of glioma-infiltrating T cells. Overall study context: Glioblastomas were WHO grade IV, sampled at first diagnosis; low-grade were grade II.

Amplification of TCR alpha and beta CDR3 regions from RNA used iRepertoire nested multiplex PCR. One entry per CDR3 protein, called by TCRdb with MiXCR from the multiplex PCR reads. The table includes about 380,000 distinct CDR3 sequences, 41% detected once. As for this clonotype: Its antigen remains unidentified.

This CDR3 comprises 16 residues. V lost 5 bases, J lost 4 bases, and 17 bases lay in between. Germline V gene data show CDR1 as MGHDK and CDR2 as SYGVNS. General study points: Signature shared blood CDR3 motifs were enriched in low-divergence and depleted in high-divergence patients.

The sample comprised glioma tissue, nonneoplastic brain tissue, or PBMCs (not recorded which). The receptor's source is a human donor with low-grade glioma or glioblastoma, undergoing nonglioma brain surgery, or in good health (not recorded which). The chain uses TRBV25-1 and TRBJ2-2, with D hard to call. The CDR3 DNA sequence: TGTGCCAGCAGTCGATCGCCGGTGGGCGTCACCGGGGAGCTGTTTTTT. It specifies CASSRSPVGVTGELFF.